The next 28 T cell receptor beta chains were all read from a single sample in a study of PD-1 blockade in classical Hodgkin lymphoma. Assay: immunoSEQ multiplex PCR; the TCRdb copy retains only in-frame clones and omits some. The table shows about 30,000 clones, with more than 85% occurring only once. Sample time point: cycle 4 day 1 (C4D1), after 6 weeks of nivolumab. Exposure to brentuximab vedotin varied, and each patient had relapsed following autologous stem cell transplantation. Out of thawed PBMCs, magnetic negative selection purified CD4+ T cells. Sequenced here: CD4+ T cells from blood, sampled before the fourth cycle of nivolumab. The receptors derive from a human donor with classical Hodgkin lymphoma.

V and J are TRBV19 and TRBJ1-1; D is possibly TRBD1 (5 bases). V was clipped by 4 bases and J by 5 bases, with 11 bases between them. The CDR3 has 13 amino acids. Per germline, CDR1 LNHDA and CDR2 SQIVND (reference sequence). CDR3 sequence reads: CASSKRGETEAFF. The CDR3 bases are TGTGCCAGTAGTAAAAGGGGAGAGACTGAAGCTTTCTTT.

This chain joins TRBV6-6 and TRBJ2-7, with D possibly being TRBD1 (5 bases). Germline CDR1 reads MNHNY; CDR2 reads SVGAGI (reference sequence). There are 13 residues in the CDR3. Trimming shortened V by 5 bases and J by 3 bases, and 11 bases separated the two germline ends. The CDR3 region is CASSRQIGYEQYF. The CDR3 nucleotides read TGTGCCAGCAGTCGACAGATCGGCTACGAGCAGTACTTC.

The genes are TRBV15 and TRBJ1-1; possibly TRBD1 for D (6 bases). CDR1 and CDR2 (germline): LNHNV, YYDKDF (reference sequence). The V gene lost 8 bases and the J gene lost 0 bases, with 16 bases spanning the gap. This CDR3 comprises 15 residues. The CDR3 nucleotides read TGTGCCACCGGCGATGGGGGGGCGGTGAACACTGAAGCTTTCTTT. This sequence encodes CATGDGGAVNTEAFF.

As DNA, the CDR3 is TGTGCCAGCAGCCAAGATATCAGGGCCAAAAACATTCAGTACTTC. It is translated as CASSQDIRAKNIQYF. The rearrangement links TRBV4-2 to TRBJ2-4; D remains unclear. The CDR3 loop spans 15 amino acids. Trimming stripped 0 bases from V and 1 base from J, with 7 bases between. The germline gives CDR1 LGHNA, CDR2 YNFKEQ.

V usage is TRBV4-1 and J usage is TRBJ2-5; tentative D call: TRBD1 (6 bases). The CDR3 totals 14 residues. The germline V gene encodes CDR1 MGHRA and CDR2 YSYEKL. V gave up 1 base and J gave up 2 bases, with 8 bases separating them. CDR3 amino acids: CASSQGDRQETQYF. CDR3 in DNA: TGCGCCAGCAGCCAAGGTGACAGGCAAGAGACCCAGTACTTC.

This clone has only one observation. V and J are TRBV6-1 and TRBJ2-5, with no clear D. CDR1 and CDR2 (germline): MNHNS, SASEGT. Trimming cost V 3 bases and J 4 bases, with 9 bases left between them. This CDR3 has 13 amino acids. For the CDR3, the DNA is TGTGCCAGCAGTGAGCACCCCCTAGAGACCCAGTACTTC. Its protein is CASSEHPLETQYF.

The rearrangement links TRBV5-1 to TRBJ2-1, with 8 bases lining up with TRBD1. The ends lost 0 bases at V and 14 bases at J; junction bases unmatched: 7. The CDR3 contains 13 residues. Germline V gives CDR1 SGHRS, CDR2 YFSETQ. CDR3 coding DNA: TGCGCCAGCAGCTTGGAGTTACAGGGGGAGAAGTTCTTC. Translation gives CASSLELQGEKFF.

This rearrangement joins TRBV4-1 to TRBJ2-7; possible D gene TRBD1, 7 bases. The germline V gene has CDR1 MGHRA and CDR2 YSYEKL. Trimming took off 0 bases at V and 6 bases at J, with 18 bases between the two ends. The CDR3 consists of 16 residues. The CDR3 coding sequence is TGCGCCAGCAGCCAAGAAACGGGGGACAGCCTTGGCGAGCAGTACTTC. Translated, it gives CASSQETGDSLGEQYF.

This chain links TRBV5-4 with TRBJ1-1, with D unresolved. The germline CDR1 and CDR2 sequences are SGHNT and YYREEE (reference sequence). This CDR3 has 13 residues. Trimming removed 2 bases from V and 5 bases from J, with 10 bases in between. CDR3 residues: CASSFPLLTEAFF. The CDR3 coding sequence is TGTGCCAGCAGCTTCCCCCTCCTGACTGAAGCTTTCTTT.

The chain recombines TRBV14 with TRBJ1-4; 7 bases align to TRBD1. This CDR3 comprises 12 residues. Unmatched junction bases numbered 1, after V lost 4 bases and J lost 8 bases. Germline V CDR1 and CDR2: SGHDN, FVKESK. The CDR3 loop is CASSPDREKLFF. Here the CDR3 DNA reads TGTGCCAGCAGCCCGGACAGGGAAAAACTGTTTTTT.

This clone was observed a single time. This chain links TRBV29-1 with TRBJ2-1; D gene uncertain. CDR1 is SQVTM, CDR2 ANQGSEA, per germline. The CDR3 has 13 amino acids. Trimming left V 1 base short and J 11 bases short, with 15 bases between. CDR3 residues: CSVEGELSLQQFF. CDR3 nucleotides: TGCAGCGTTGAAGGAGAATTATCCTTGCAGCAGTTCTTC.

This sequence joins TRBV7-8 and TRBJ2-7; D is unresolved. The germline gives CDR1 SGHVS, CDR2 FQNEAQ. V dropped 1 base and J dropped 2 bases, with 12 bases sitting between them. The CDR3 runs 15 residues. CDR3 DNA: TGTGCCAGCAGCTTAGGACGGCACTCCCCCTACGAGCAGTACTTC. As protein: CASSLGRHSPYEQYF.

This chain joins TRBV28 and TRBJ2-1; 11 bases line up with TRBD1. The CDR3 has 16 amino acids. Trimming removed 2 bases from V and 7 bases from J; junction bases left unmatched: 7. Germline loops: CDR1 MDHEN, CDR2 SYDVKM. This CDR3 is CASSLVGTGGVNEQFF. In DNA, the CDR3 is TGTGCCAGCAGTTTAGTGGGGACAGGGGGTGTTAATGAGCAGTTCTTC.

This sequence joins TRBV29-1 and TRBJ1-1; 7 bases line up with TRBD1. CDR1 is SQVTM and CDR2 is ANQGSEA in the germline V gene. V trimming: 7 bases; J trimming: 3 bases; junction bases outside the gene matches: 8. The CDR3 is 13 amino acids. This CDR3 is CSDTPGTDTEAFF. CDR3 nucleotides: TGCAGCGACACACCCGGGACAGACACTGAAGCTTTCTTT.

The CDR3 protein is CASSLEGQGGNYGYTF. CDR3 bases: TGTGCCAGCAGCTTGGAGGGACAGGGAGGCAACTATGGCTACACCTTC. The genes are TRBV5-4 and TRBJ1-2, with TRBD1 identical over 9 bases. The V and J ends lost 0 bases and 2 bases, in that order; junction bases with no gene match: 5. This CDR3 has 16 amino acids. Germline V gene sequence: CDR1 SGHNT, CDR2 YYREEE (reference sequence).

The chain is built from TRBV6-1 and TRBJ1-2, with unresolved D. This CDR3 has 14 amino acids. V lost 5 bases, J lost 9 bases, and 19 bases lay in between. Germline V gene data show CDR1 as MNHNS and CDR2 as SASEGT. For the CDR3, the DNA is TGTGCCAGCAGTCGGGCTGCGTCCCACGATCGCTACACCTTC. Protein: CASSRAASHDRYTF.

The table lists this clone with a count of one. The chain joins TRBV11-2 to TRBJ1-1, with TRBD1 matching over 7 bases. The CDR3 is 14 amino acids. Germline V gene sequence: CDR1 SGHAT, CDR2 FQNNGV. Trimming cost V 5 bases and J 1 base; bases outside gene matches: 4. Written as DNA, the CDR3 is TGTGCCAGCAGCCCCCGGACAGGGAACACTGAAGCTTTCTTT. Protein sequence: CASSPRTGNTEAFF.

The V and J genes are TRBV18 and TRBJ2-2; D is perhaps TRBD1 (5 bases). V gave up 6 bases and J gave up 1 base, with 9 bases separating them. The CDR3 runs 14 residues. CDR1 and CDR2 from the germline V gene are KGHSH and LQKENI. DNA for the CDR3: TGTGCCAGCTCGCCTAGGGGGAACACCGGGGAGCTGTTTTTT. It is translated as CASSPRGNTGELFF.

CDR3 nucleotides: TGTGCCAGCAGCCAAGCGGGAGAGTCTGGGGCCAACGTCCTGACTTTC. Protein sequence: CASSQAGESGANVLTF. The chain couples TRBV5-4 to TRBJ2-6; 8 nucleotides line up with TRBD2. Germline values: CDR1 SGHNT, CDR2 YYREEE (reference sequence). The junction had 4 bases not matched to a gene; V was cut back by 4 bases and J by 1 base. This CDR3 spans 16 amino acids.

The rearrangement joins TRBV6-1 to TRBJ1-4; D ambiguous. The CDR3 extends over 13 amino acids. Germline V gene lookup returns CDR1 MNHNS and CDR2 SASEGT. The V and J ends lost 4 bases and 5 bases respectively, with 8 bases between them. CDR3 residues: CASSVSRNEKLFF. For the CDR3, the DNA is TGTGCCAGCAGTGTCAGTAGAAATGAAAAACTGTTTTTT.

CDR3 sequence reads: CATSRDFLYGYTF. CDR3 bases: TGTGCCACCAGCAGAGATTTCCTCTATGGCTACACCTTC. V and J are TRBV15 and TRBJ1-2; D not certain. V was pared by 0 bases and J by 4 bases, with 6 bases between. Germline V gene data show CDR1 as LNHNV and CDR2 as YYDKDF (reference sequence). The CDR3 extends over 13 amino acids.

The chain carries TRBV29-1 and TRBJ2-7, with 9 bases lining up with TRBD2. The V and J ends lost 3 bases and 3 bases, in that order; junction bases with no gene match: 9. The CDR3 is 15 amino acids. Germline CDR1 and CDR2: SQVTM and ANQGSEA. CDR3 amino acids: CSVEMVSGRVYEQYF. In nucleotides, the CDR3 is TGCAGCGTTGAGATGGTTAGCGGGAGAGTCTACGAGCAGTACTTC.

This clone was seen a handful of times. The gene calls are TRBV5-1 and TRBJ1-5; TRBD1 agrees at 7 bases. The CDR3 consists of 13 residues. The germline V gene encodes CDR1 SGHRS and CDR2 YFSETQ. Unmatched junction bases numbered 6, after V lost 5 bases and J lost 7 bases. CDR3 coding DNA: TGCGCCAGCAGTCGTGACAGGGACCAGCCCCAGCATTTT. Its translation is CASSRDRDQPQHF.

This chain joins TRBV29-1 and TRBJ2-2; 12 positions match TRBD2. The CDR3 runs 14 residues. CDR1 and CDR2 from the germline V gene are SQVTM and ANQGSEA. V shed 6 bases, J shed 4 bases, and the junction held 3 bases outside the gene matches. CDR3 in DNA: TGCAGCGTCAGACTAGCGGGAGCCACCGGGGAGCTGTTTTTT. This codes for CSVRLAGATGELFF.

The rearrangement uses TRBV6-1 and TRBJ1-5, with no clear D. The CDR3 loop spans 13 amino acids. CDR1 is MNHNS, CDR2 SASEGT, per germline. V was clipped by 8 bases and J by 5 bases, with 13 bases between them. The CDR3 nucleotides are TGTGCCAGCCTTAGTATGTCCTATCAGCCCCAGCATTTT. Encoded protein: CASLSMSYQPQHF.

This rearrangement joins TRBV10-2 to TRBJ2-1; TRBD1 matches 7 bases. The length of the CDR3 is 14 residues. Losses at the gene ends were 6 bases for V and 2 bases for J; bases not matched to a gene: 4. The V gene's germline CDR1 is WSHSY and CDR2 SAAADI. The CDR3 DNA is TGCGCCAGCAGAAGGGACAGCGCCTACAATGAGCAGTTCTTC. Protein product: CASRRDSAYNEQFF.

The chain joins TRBV5-1 to TRBJ2-3; D not resolved. CDR3 size: 13 residues. The V gene's germline CDR1 is SGHRS and CDR2 YFSETQ. V lost 5 bases and J 1 base, leaving 8 bases between the germline ends. CDR3 sequence reads: CASRLIGTDTQYF. Here the CDR3 DNA reads TGCGCCAGCAGATTGATCGGCACAGATACGCAGTATTTT.

This rearrangement joins TRBV28 to TRBJ2-6, with D perhaps matching TRBD2 (6 bases). V was clipped by 3 bases and J by 0 bases, with 6 bases between them. This CDR3 spans 15 amino acids. CDR1 MDHEN and CDR2 SYDVKM come from the germline V gene. CDR3 sequence reads: CASSFGGSGANVLTF. The CDR3 nucleotides read TGTGCCAGCAGTTTCGGGGGCTCTGGGGCCAACGTCCTGACTTTC.